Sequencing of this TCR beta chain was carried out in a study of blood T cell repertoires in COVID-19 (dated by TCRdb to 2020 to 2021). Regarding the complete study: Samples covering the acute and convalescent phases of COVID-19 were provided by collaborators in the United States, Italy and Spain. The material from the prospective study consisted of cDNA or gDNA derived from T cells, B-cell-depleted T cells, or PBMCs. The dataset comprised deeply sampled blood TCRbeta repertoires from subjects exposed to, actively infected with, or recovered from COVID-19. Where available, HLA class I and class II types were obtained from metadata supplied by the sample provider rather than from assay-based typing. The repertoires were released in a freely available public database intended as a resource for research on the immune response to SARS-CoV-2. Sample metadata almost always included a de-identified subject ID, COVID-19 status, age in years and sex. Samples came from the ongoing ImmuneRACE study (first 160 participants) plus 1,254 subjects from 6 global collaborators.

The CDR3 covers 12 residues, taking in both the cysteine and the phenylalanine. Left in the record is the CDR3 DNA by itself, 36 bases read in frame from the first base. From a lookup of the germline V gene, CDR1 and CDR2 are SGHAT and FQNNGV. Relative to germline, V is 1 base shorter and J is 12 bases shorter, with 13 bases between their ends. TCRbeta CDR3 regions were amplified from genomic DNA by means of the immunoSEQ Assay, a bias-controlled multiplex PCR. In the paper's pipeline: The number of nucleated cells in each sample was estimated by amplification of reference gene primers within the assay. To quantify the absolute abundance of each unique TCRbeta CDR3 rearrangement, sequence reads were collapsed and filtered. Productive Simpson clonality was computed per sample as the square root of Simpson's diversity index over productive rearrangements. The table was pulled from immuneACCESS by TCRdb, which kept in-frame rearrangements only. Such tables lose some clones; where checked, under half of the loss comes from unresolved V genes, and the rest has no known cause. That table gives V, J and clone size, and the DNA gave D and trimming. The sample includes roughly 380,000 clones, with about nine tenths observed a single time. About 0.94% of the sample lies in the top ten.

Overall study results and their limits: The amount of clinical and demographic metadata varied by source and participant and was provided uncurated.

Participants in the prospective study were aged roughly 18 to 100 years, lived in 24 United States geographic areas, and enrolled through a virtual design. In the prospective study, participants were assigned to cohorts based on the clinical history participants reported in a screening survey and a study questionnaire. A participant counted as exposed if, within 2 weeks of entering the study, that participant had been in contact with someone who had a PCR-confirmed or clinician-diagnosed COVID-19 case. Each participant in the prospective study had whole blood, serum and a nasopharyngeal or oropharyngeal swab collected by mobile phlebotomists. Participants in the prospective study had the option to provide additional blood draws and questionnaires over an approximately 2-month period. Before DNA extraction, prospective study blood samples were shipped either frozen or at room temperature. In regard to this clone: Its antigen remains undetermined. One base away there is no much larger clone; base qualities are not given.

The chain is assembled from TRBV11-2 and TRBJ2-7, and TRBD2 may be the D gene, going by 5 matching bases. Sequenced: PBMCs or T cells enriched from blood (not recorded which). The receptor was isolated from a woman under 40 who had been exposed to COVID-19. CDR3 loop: CASSLVQEVPYF. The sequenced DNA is TGTGCCAGCAGCTTAGTTCAGGAGGTGCCGTACTTC.